The TCR beta chain described here comes from a study of technical replicates of blood from a handful of donors. Profiled with immunoSEQ multiplex PCR; TCRdb holds only in-frame clones, not every one. The sample holds some 100,000 clones, 95% to 96% seen once. Germline V CDR1 and CDR2: PRHDT, FYEKMQ (reference sequence). V lost 0 bases to trimming and J lost 0 bases; unmatched junction nucleotides: 4. The length of the CDR3 is 17 residues. The origin of this receptor is a human donor in good health. The rearrangement uses TRBV13 and TRBJ1-1; TRBD1 matches at 10 bases. The sample was T cells isolated from PBMCs. The CDR3, as DNA: TGTGCCAGCAGCTTAGGGACAGGGGGCATTATGAACACTGAAGCTTTCTTT. It codes for CASSLGTGGIMNTEAFF. Variable domain in full (rest from reference TRBV13 and TRBJ1-1): AAGVIQSPRHLIKEKRETATLKCYPIPRHDTVYWYQQGPGQDPQFLISFYEKMQSDKGSIPDRFSAQQFSDYHSELNMSSLELGDSALYFCASSLGTGGIMNTEAFFGQGTRLTVV.